A selection of T cell receptor beta chains follows, all from one sample in a study of vaccination and CD4 T cells after COVID-19. No cognate antigen is known for these TCRs. One entry per CDR3 protein, called by TCRdb with MiXCR from the PCR reads. The sample shows about 12,000 distinct CDR3 sequences, approximately 60% of them seen only once. The sample comprised CD4+ T cells from blood, cultured in vitro. The origin of the receptors is a human donor who had recovered from COVID-19. Both conserved end residues are part of each CDR3. Each record gives: clone size, D gene, V gene, J gene, CDR3 protein, CDR3 DNA. A D gene is named only where the DNA matches it firmly. Some rows mark clone size as missing; the rest say once, few, many or name a class of expanded clone.

>.|.|TRBV6-2/TRBV6-3|TRBJ2-7
CASTNSGTGYEQYF
TGTGCCAGCACCAATTCAGGGACTGGTTACGAGCAGTACTTC
>.|TRBD1|TRBV28|TRBJ2-4
CASGLNVGTGGLGYF
TGTGCCAGCGGTTTAAATGTCGGGACAGGGGGCTTGGGGTACTTC
>few|.|TRBV7-9|TRBJ2-3
CASSLLGSTDTQYF
TGTGCCAGCAGCTTACTGGGTTCCACAGATACGCAGTATTTT
>.|.|TRBV2|TRBJ2-1
CASRSEGYNEQFF
TGTGCCTCACGGTCGGAGGGGTACAATGAGCAGTTCTTC
>.|TRBD1|TRBV28|TRBJ1-2
CASSSQGEYGYTF
TGTGCCAGCAGTTCACAGGGGGAGTATGGCTACACCTTC
>.|TRBD1|TRBV24-1|TRBJ2-7
CATSGGQGNSYEQYF
TGTGCCACCAGCGGGGGACAGGGGAATTCCTACGAGCAGTACTTC
>.|.|TRBV7-3|TRBJ2-5
CASSLVGPGTQYF
TGTGCCAGCAGCTTAGTCGGGCCGGGGACCCAGTACTTC
>.|.|TRBV28|TRBJ1-4
CASKMDGATGELFF
TGTGCCAGCAAGATGGACGGCGCTACCGGTGAACTGTTTTTT
>.|TRBD1|TRBV20-1|TRBJ1-1
CSAGDRGLNTEAFF
TGCAGTGCTGGGGACAGGGGGCTGAACACTGAAGCTTTCTTT
>.|.|TRBV6-2/TRBV6-3|TRBJ1-1
CASTQPTEAEAFF
TGTGCCAGCACCCAACCCACGGAGGCTGAAGCTTTCTTT
>.|.|TRBV5-4|TRBJ1-2
CASSIGGSYGYTF
TGTGCCAGCAGCATTGGGGGGAGCTATGGCTACACCTTC
>.|.|TRBV20-1|TRBJ1-2
CSARNGGGFDYGYTF
TGCAGTGCTAGAAACGGGGGGGGCTTCGACTATGGCTACACCTTC
>.|TRBD1|TRBV19|TRBJ1-1
CASSVGQGWTEAFF
TGTGCCAGTAGTGTCGGACAGGGCTGGACTGAAGCTTTCTTT
>.|TRBD2|TRBV10-3|TRBJ2-4
CAISGSASGKNIQYF
TGTGCCATCAGTGGGTCCGCTAGCGGGAAAAACATTCAGTACTTC
>few|TRBD1|TRBV20-1|TRBJ2-1
CSVGGQGQNEQFF
TGCAGTGTAGGGGGACAGGGGCAAAATGAGCAGTTCTTC
>.|.|TRBV6-2/TRBV6-3|TRBJ2-7
CASSQGLVDEQYF
TGTGCCAGCAGTCAAGGTTTAGTAGACGAGCAGTACTTC
>.|TRBD2|TRBV7-3|TRBJ2-3
CASSLRLAGGGTDTQYF
TGTGCCAGCAGCTTAAGGCTAGCGGGAGGTGGGACAGATACGCAGTATTTT